This TCR beta chain was identified during a study of CD8 T cells in ankylosing spondylitis. Whole-study findings and limits: Past research had described some motif variants in reactive arthritis synovial fluid and blood. Enrichment of disease-linked clones was reportedly significant in matched ankylosing spondylitis synovial fluid. Clones linked to the disease showed a CD8+ phenotype. They occurred at relatively low frequencies in peripheral blood.

As for this clonotype: Its antigen remains unidentified.

Libraries for TCR beta were made by quantitative 5'-RACE with molecular barcodes. TCRdb re-analysed the 5' RACE reads in MiXCR, keeping a single row per CDR3 protein. The data hold about 130,000 distinct CDR3 sequences, with 7.3% observed a single time. The germline gives CDR1 KGHSH, CDR2 LQKENI. The CDR3 sequence is 14 residues long. V gave up 6 bases and J gave up 2 bases, with 14 bases separating them. The genes are TRBV18 and TRBJ2-7; D is undetermined. The TCR was taken from a female donor with ankylosing spondylitis or in good health (not recorded which). Material for sequencing was blood, either unsorted or a sorted T cell fraction (not recorded which). The CDR3: CASSPDLLAYEQYF. CDR3 bases: TGTGCCAGCTCCCCGGACCTCCTGGCCTACGAGCAGTACTTC.